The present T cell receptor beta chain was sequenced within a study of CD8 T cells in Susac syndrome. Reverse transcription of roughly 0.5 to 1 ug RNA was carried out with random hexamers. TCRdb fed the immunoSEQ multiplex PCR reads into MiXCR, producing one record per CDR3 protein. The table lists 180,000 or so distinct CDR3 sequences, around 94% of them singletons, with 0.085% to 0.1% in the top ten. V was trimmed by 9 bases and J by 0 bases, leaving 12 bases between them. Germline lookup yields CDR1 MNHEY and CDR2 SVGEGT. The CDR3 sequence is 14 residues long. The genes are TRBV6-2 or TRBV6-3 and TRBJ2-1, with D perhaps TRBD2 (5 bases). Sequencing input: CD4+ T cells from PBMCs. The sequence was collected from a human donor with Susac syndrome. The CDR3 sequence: CASNGVNSYNEQFF. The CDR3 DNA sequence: TGTGCCAGTAACGGGGTCAACTCCTACAATGAGCAGTTCTTC.